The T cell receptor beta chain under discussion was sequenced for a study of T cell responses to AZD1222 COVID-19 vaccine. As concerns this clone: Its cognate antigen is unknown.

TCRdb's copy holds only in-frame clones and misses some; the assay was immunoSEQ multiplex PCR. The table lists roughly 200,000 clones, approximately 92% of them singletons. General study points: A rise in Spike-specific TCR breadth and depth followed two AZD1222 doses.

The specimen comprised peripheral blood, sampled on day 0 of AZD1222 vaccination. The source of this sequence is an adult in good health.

The CDR3, as DNA: TGTGCCAGTAGAGTCCCCGGACAGGGGAATTCACCCCTCCACTTT. Translating gives CASRVPGQGNSPLHF. The chain joins TRBV19 to TRBJ1-6; 9 bases map to TRBD1. V lost 6 bases to trimming and J lost 7 bases; unmatched junction nucleotides: 7. In germline, CDR1 is LNHDA, CDR2 SQIVND (reference sequence). This CDR3 contains 15 residues.